This T cell receptor (beta chain) was captured by sequencing in a study of cytomegalovirus exposure and HLA in healthy donors. Vbeta (60) and Jbeta (13) primers were used in the PCR. Produced via immunoSEQ multiplex PCR; TCRdb's table is partial and in-frame only. The table lists 75,000 to 95,000 clones, around three fifths of them singletons. V trimming: 3 bases; J trimming: 4 bases; junction bases outside the gene matches: 11. CDR1 and CDR2 (germline): LNHNV, YYDKDF (reference sequence). The CDR3 loop spans 16 amino acids. The sequencing input was PBMCs. The sequence derives from a woman in her fifties or sixties in good health and CMV-seropositive. The chain employs TRBV15 and TRBJ2-5; 7 bases line up with TRBD1. In nucleotides, the CDR3 is TGTGCCACCAGCAGGGAATATTCAGGGGGTCGAGAGACCCAGTACTTC. This sequence encodes CATSREYSGGRETQYF.